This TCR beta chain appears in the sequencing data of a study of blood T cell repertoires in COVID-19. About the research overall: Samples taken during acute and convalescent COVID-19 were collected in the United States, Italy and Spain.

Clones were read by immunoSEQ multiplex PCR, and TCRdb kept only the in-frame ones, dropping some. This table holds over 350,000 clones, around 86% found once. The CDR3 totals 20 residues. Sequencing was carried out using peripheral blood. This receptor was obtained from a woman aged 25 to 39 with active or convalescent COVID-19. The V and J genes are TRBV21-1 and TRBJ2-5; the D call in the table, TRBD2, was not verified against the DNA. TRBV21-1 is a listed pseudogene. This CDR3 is CASSKLGSGTSGKSGETQYF. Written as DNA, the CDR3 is TGTGCCAGCAGCAAACTGGGTTCCGGGACTAGCGGGAAGTCGGGAGAGACCCAGTACTTC.